The source of this TCR beta chain is a study of T cell responses to AZD1222 COVID-19 vaccine. This CDR3 is built from 15 residues. Germline loops: CDR1 ENHRY, CDR2 SYGVKD. The V gene lost 6 bases and the J gene lost 2 bases, with 17 bases spanning the gap. Method: immunoSEQ multiplex PCR; TCRdb's copy keeps in-frame clones and lacks some. The table records about 42,000 clones, more than 70% of them present only once. The source material was peripheral blood, sampled 28 days after the second AZD1222 dose. The V and J genes are TRBV10-3 and TRBJ2-7; a weak D match, TRBD1 (6 bases). The receptor comes from an adult who received the AZD1222 COVID-19 vaccine. The CDR3 sequence is CAIRPLQGSTYEQYF. CDR3 coding DNA: TGTGCCATCAGGCCCCTACAGGGATCAACCTACGAGCAGTACTTC.